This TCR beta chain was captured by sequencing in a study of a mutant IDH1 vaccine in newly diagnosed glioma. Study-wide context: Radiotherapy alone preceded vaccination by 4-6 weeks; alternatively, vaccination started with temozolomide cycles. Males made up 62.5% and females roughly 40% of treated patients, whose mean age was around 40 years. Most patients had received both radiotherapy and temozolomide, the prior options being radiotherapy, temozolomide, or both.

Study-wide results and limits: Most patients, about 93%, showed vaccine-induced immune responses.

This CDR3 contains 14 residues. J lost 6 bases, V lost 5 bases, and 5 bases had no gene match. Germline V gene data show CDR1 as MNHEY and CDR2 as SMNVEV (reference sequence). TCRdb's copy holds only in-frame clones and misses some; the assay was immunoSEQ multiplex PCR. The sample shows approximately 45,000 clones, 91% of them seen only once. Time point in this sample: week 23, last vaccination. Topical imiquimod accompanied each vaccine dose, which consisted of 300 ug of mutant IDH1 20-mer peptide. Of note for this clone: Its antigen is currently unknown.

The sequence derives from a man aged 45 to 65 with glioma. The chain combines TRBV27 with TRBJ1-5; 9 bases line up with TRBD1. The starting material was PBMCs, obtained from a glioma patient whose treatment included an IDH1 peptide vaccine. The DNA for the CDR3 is TGTGCCAGCAGTACACAGGGGGCGTTTCAGCCCCAGCATTTT. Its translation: CASSTQGAFQPQHF.